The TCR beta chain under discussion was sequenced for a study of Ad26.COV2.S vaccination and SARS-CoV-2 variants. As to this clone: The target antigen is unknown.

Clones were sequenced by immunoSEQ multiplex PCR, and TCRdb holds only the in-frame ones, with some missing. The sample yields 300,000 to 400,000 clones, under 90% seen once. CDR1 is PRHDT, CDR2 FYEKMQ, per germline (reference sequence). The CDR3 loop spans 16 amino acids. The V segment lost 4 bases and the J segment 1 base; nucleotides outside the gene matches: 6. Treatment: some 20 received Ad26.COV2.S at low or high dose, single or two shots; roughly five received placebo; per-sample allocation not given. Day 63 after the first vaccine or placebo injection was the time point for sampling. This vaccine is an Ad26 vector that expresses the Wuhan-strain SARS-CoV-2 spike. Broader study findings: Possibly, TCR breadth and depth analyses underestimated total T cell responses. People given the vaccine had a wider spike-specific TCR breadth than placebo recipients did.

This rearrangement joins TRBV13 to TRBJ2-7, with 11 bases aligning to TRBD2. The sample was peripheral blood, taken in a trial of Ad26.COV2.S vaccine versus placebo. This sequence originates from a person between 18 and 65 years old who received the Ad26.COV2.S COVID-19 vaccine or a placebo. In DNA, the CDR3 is TGTGCCAGCAGCTCAATACTAGCGGGGGTTTCCTACGAGCAGTACTTC. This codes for CASSSILAGVSYEQYF.